This T cell receptor beta chain was sequenced for a study of Ad26.COV2.S vaccination and SARS-CoV-2 variants. The overall study: The study gave Ad26.COV2.S intramuscularly, once or twice 56 days apart.

Study findings and constraints: Substantial response breadth was reportedly seen for spike-specific CD8+ and CD4+ T cells after vaccination. Total T cell responses were possibly underestimated by TCR breadth and depth analyses.

The CDR3 totals 16 residues. Germline V CDR1 and CDR2: MRHNA, SNTAGT. V was trimmed by 0 bases and J by 5 bases, leaving 13 bases between them. Turning to this clone: Its target is unknown.

Stated treatment: roughly 18 received Ad26.COV2.S at low or high dose, single or two shots; 5 received placebo; per-sample allocation not given. After the first vaccine or placebo injection, samples were drawn on day 63. Assay used: immunoSEQ multiplex PCR; TCRdb lists only in-frame clones, some missing. This sample carries 440,000 or so clones, about 92% of them seen once, and the ten largest clones take approximately 1.6%. The clonotype was recovered from a person between 18 and 65 years old who received the Ad26.COV2.S COVID-19 vaccine or a placebo. The starting material was peripheral blood, obtained in a trial of Ad26.COV2.S vaccine versus placebo. The V and J genes are TRBV6-4 and TRBJ2-2; D tentatively reads TRBD1 or TRBD2 (6 bases each). The CDR3 protein is CASSDSWGARTGELFF. As DNA, the CDR3 is TGTGCCAGCAGTGACTCTTGGGGGGCCCGGACCGGGGAGCTGTTTTTT.